This T cell receptor (beta chain) was captured in a study of blood T cells in healthy people across ages. A J-beta primer mix and a sample-barcoded 5' primer were used in a second PCR of roughly 7 to 12 cycles. MiXCR, applied by TCRdb to the 5' RACE reads, yields one record per CDR3 protein. Of approximately 1.5 million distinct CDR3 sequences listed, 34% are singletons. Germline values: CDR1 WNHNN, CDR2 SYGVQD (reference sequence). This CDR3 has 13 amino acids. On this clonotype itself: Its antigen remains unknown. A junction end diverges from the germline sequence, so it may reflect a read error.

Study conclusions and caveats: Per million T cells, the diversity of TCR beta decreased roughly linearly as age advanced. There was a strong correlation between TCR beta diversity and naive T cell percentage. PBMCs that were unsorted prevented a conclusive naive versus antigen-experienced comparison.

Isolated per sample were at least 7 million PBMCs. Sequencing used blood. This TCR was sampled from a woman aged 25 to 39 in good health. The chain is built from TRBV10-1 and TRBJ2-7, with 7 bases identical to TRBD2. In DNA form, the CDR3 reads TGCGCCAGCAAGGGACTAACGACCTACGAGCGGTACTTC. Translating gives CASKGLTTYERYF.